This T cell receptor beta chain was identified in a study of read filtering for tumor transcriptome and immune sequencing. Across the whole study: Patients were 17 male and around 15 female, mean age 65.9 years, range about 47 to 80. The study, taken as a whole, reports: About four fifths of IR-seq clonotypes had one read, totaling about 3.5% of reads; RNA-seq: about 74% and 41%.

Germline CDR1 reads SGHRS; CDR2 reads YFSETQ. V gave up 2 bases and J gave up 0 bases, with 11 bases separating them. The CDR3 has 15 amino acids. The library was built from roughly 400 ng RNA with molecular barcoded adaptors for alpha/delta and beta/gamma chains. A single record per CDR3 protein comes from TCRdb applying MiXCR to the reads. In the table there are over 90,000 distinct CDR3 sequences, 20% to 25% of which are singletons. In its sample, this clonotype was seen many times. Its antigen is not identified. The chain has TRBV5-1 and TRBJ1-1; D may be TRBD1 (5 bases). The sample was a population of CD138-negative cells sorted from bone marrow. The receptor's source is a donor older than 35 with multiple myeloma. The CDR3 coding sequence is TGCGCCAGCAGCTTCACGGGGCGGATGAACACTGAAGCTTTCTTT. Amino acids: CASSFTGRMNTEAFF.